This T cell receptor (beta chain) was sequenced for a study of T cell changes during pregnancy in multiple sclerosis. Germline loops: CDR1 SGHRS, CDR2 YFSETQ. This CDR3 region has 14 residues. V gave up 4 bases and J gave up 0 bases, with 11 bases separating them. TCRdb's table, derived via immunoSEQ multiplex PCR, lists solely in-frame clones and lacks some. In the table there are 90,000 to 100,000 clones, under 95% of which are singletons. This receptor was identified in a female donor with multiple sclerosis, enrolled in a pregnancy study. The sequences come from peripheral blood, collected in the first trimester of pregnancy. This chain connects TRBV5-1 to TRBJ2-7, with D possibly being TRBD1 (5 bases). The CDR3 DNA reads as TGCGCCAGCAGCACCTCCACAGGCTCCTACGAGCAGTACTTC. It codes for CASSTSTGSYEQYF.